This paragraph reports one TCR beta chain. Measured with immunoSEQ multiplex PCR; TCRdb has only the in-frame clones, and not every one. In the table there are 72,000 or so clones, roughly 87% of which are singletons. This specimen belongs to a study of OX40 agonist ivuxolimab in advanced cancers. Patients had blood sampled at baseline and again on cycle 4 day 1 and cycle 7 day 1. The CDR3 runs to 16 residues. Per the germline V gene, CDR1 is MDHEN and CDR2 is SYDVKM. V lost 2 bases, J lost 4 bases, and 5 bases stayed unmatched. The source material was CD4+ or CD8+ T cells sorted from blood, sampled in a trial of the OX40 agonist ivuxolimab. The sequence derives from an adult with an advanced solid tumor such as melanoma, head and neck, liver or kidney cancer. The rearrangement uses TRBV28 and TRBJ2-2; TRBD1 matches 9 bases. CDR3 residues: CASSLGTGRGTGELFF. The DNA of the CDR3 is TGTGCCAGCAGTTTAGGGACAGGGAGAGGCACCGGGGAGCTGTTTTTT.